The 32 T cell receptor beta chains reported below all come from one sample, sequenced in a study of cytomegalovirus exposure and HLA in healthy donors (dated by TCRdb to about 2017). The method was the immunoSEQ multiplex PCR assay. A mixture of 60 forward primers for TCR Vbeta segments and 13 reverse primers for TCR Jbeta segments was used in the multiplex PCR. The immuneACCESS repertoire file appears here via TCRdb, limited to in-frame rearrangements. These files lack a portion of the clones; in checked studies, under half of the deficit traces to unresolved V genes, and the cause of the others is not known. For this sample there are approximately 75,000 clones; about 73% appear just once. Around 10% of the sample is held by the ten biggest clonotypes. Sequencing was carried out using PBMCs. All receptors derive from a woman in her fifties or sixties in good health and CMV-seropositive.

The CDR3 region is CASSPFRGSEEKLFF. The CDR3 nucleotides are TGTGCCAGCTCACCCTTTCGGGGGAGTGAAGAAAAACTGTTTTTT. The chain recombines TRBV18 with TRBJ1-4, with D perhaps TRBD1 (5 bases). The V end was cut by 3 bases, the J end by 8 bases, with 16 bases between. The CDR3 runs to 15 residues. CDR1 is KGHSH, CDR2 LQKENI, per germline.

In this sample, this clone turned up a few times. CDR3 nucleotide sequence: TGTGCCAGCAGTGGCGGGAGGGAAGGACAGCCCCAGCATTTT. Translated, it gives CASSGGREGQPQHF. V gene TRBV2 combines with J gene TRBJ1-5; the D is unclear. CDR1 and CDR2 (germline): SNHLY, FYNNEI. Trimming shortened V by 4 bases and J by 7 bases, and 14 bases separated the two germline ends. The CDR3 sequence is 14 residues long.

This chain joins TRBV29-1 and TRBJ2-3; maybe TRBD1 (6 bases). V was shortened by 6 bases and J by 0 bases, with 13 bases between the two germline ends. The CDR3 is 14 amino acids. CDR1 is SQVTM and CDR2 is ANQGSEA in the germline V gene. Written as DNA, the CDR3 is TGCAGCGTGATCCCAGGGGACAGCACAGATACGCAGTATTTT. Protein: CSVIPGDSTDTQYF.

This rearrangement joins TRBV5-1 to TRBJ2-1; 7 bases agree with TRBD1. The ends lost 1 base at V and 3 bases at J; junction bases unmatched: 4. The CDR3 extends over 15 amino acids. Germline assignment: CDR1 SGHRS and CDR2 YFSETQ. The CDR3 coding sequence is TGCGCCAGCAGCTTGACAGGGGCCAGCTACAATGAGCAGTTCTTC. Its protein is CASSLTGASYNEQFF.

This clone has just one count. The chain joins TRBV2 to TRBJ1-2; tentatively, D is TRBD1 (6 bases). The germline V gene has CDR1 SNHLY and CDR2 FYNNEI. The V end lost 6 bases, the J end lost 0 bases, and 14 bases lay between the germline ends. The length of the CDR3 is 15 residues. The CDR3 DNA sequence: TGTGCCAGCAGGCCCGGACAGTCCCCTAACTATGGCTACACCTTC. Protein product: CASRPGQSPNYGYTF.

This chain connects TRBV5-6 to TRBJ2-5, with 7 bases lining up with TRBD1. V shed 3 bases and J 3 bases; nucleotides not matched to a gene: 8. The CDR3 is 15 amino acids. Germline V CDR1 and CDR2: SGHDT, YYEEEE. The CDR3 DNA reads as TGTGCCAGCAGCTGGACAGGTGGGGGTGAAGAGACCCAGTACTTC. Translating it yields CASSWTGGGEETQYF.

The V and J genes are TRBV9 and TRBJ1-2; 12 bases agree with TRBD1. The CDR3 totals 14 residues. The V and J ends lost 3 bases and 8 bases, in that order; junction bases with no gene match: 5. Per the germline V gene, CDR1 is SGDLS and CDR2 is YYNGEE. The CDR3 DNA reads TGTGCCAGCAGCGAGAGGGGACAGGGGGCCGGCTACACCTTC. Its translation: CASSERGQGAGYTF. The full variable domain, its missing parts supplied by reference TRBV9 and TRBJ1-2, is DSGVTQTPKHLITATGQRVTLRCSPRSGDLSVYWYQQSLDQGLQFLIQYYNGEERAKGNILERFSAQQFPDLHSELNLSSLELGDSALYFCASSERGQGAGYTFGSGTRLTVV.

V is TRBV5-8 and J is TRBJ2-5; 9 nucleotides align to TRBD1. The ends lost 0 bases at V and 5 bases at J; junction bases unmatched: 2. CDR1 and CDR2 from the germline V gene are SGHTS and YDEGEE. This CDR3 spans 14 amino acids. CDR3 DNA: TGTGCCAGCAGCTTGGACAGGGGGCGGGAGACCCAGTACTTC. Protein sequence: CASSLDRGRETQYF.

CDR3 coding DNA: TGTGCCAGCAGTTATTCCTTACCCGGTGTGAACACTGAAGCTTTCTTT. Its protein product is CASSYSLPGVNTEAFF. The chain uses TRBV6-5 and TRBJ1-1, with D unresolved. Germline V gene sequence: CDR1 MNHEY, CDR2 SVGAGI. The CDR3 extends over 16 amino acids. The ends were cut back, 3 bases at V and 0 bases at J, with 14 bases in the middle.

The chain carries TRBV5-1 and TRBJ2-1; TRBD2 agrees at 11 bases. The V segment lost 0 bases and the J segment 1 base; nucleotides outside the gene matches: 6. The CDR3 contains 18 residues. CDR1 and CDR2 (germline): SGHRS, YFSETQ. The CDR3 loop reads CASSLALAGGRSYNEQFF. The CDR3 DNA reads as TGCGCCAGCAGCTTGGCCCTAGCGGGGGGCCGTTCCTACAATGAGCAGTTCTTC.

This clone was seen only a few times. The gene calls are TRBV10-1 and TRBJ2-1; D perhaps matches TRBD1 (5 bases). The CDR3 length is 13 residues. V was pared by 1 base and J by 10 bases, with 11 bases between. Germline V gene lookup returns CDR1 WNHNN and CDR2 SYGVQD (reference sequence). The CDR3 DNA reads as TGCGCCAGCAGTGAGTTCAGGACACGGGAGCAGTTCTTC. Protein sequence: CASSEFRTREQFF.

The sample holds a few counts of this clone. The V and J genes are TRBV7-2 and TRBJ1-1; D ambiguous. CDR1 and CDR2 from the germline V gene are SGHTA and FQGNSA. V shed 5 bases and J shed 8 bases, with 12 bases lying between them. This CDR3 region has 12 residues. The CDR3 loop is CASSQRRSEAFF. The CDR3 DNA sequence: TGTGCCAGCAGCCAGCGCCGTTCCGAAGCTTTCTTT.

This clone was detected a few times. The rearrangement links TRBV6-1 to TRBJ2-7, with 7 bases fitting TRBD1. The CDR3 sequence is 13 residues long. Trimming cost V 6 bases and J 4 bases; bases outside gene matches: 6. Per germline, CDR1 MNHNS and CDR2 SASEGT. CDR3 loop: CASSGTAPYEQYF. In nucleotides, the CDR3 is TGTGCCAGCAGCGGGACAGCACCTTACGAGCAGTACTTC.

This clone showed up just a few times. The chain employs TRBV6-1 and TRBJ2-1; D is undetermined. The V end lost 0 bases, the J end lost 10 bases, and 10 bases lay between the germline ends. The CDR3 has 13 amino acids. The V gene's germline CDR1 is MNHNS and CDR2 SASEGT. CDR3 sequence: CASSEAGVGEQFF. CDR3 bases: TGTGCCAGCAGTGAAGCGGGCGTAGGAGAGCAGTTCTTC.

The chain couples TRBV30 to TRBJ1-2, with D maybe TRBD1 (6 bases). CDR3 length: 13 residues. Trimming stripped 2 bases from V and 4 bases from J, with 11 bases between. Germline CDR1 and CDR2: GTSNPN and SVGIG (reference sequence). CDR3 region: CAWSQGLTYGYTF. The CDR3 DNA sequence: TGTGCCTGGAGTCAGGGGCTGACCTATGGCTACACCTTC.

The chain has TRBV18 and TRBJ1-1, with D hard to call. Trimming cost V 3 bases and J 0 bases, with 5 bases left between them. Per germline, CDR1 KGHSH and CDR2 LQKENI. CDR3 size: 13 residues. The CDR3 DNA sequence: TGTGCCAGCTCACCGCGTATGAACACTGAAGCTTTCTTT. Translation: CASSPRMNTEAFF.

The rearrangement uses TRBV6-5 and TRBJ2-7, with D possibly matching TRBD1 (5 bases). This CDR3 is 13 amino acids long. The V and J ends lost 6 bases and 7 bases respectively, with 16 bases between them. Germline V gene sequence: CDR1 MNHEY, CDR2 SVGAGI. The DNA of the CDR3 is TGTGCCAGCAGCCGCCTGGGGAAGGGGGAGCAGTACTTC. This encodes CASSRLGKGEQYF.

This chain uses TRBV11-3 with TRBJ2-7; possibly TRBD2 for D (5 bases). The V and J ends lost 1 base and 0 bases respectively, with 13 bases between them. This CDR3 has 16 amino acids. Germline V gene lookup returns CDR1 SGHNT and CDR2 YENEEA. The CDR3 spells CASSLAPGVGSYEQYF. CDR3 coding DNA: TGTGCCAGCAGCTTAGCTCCCGGGGTCGGCTCCTACGAGCAGTACTTC.

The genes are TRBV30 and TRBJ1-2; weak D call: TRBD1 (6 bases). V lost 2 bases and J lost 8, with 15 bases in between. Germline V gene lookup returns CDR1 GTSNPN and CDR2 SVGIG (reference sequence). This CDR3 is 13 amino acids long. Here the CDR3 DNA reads TGTGCCTGGAGTAACCTCCTCAGGGGCGGCTACACCTTC. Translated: CAWSNLLRGGYTF.

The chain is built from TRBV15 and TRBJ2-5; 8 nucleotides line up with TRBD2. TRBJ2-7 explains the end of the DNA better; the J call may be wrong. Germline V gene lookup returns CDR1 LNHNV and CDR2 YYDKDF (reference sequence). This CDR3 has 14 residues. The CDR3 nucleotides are TGTGCCACCAGCAGAGATGGGACTAGAAACGAGCAGTACTTC. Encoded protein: CATSRDGTRNEQYF.

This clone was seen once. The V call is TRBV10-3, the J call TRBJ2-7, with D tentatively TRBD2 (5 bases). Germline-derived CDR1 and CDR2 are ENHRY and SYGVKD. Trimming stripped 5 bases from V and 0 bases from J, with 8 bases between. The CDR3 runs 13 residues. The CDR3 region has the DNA TGTGCCATCAGTCCCGGGAACTCCTACGAGCAGTACTTC. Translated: CAISPGNSYEQYF.

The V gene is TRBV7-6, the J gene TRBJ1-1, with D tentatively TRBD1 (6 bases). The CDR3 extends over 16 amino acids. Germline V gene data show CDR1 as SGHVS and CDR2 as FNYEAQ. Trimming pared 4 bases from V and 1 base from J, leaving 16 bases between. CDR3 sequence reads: CASSSRLPGQNTEAFF. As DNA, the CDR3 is TGTGCCAGCAGCTCCCGACTTCCGGGACAGAACACTGAAGCTTTCTTT.

CDR3 residues: CASLLLAGLYNEQFF. Here the CDR3 DNA reads TGTGCCAGCCTCCTTCTAGCGGGACTCTACAATGAGCAGTTCTTC. The V and J genes are TRBV6-1 and TRBJ2-1; TRBD2 matches at 9 bases. Germline lookup yields CDR1 MNHNS and CDR2 SASEGT. The CDR3 has 15 residues. The ends lost 8 bases at V and 3 bases at J; junction bases unmatched: 8.

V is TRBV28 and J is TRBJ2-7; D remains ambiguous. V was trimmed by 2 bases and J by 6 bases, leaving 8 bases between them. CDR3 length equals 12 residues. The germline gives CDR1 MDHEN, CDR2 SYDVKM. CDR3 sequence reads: CASSLGLVEQYF. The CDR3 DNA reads TGTGCCAGCAGTTTAGGTCTAGTCGAGCAGTACTTC.

The CDR3 DNA sequence: TGTGCCAGCAGTGAACAGTATAATTCACCCCTCCACTTT. Translating gives CASSEQYNSPLHF. The V and J genes are TRBV2 and TRBJ1-6; D is unclear. The V gene's germline CDR1 is SNHLY and CDR2 FYNNEI. The CDR3 runs to 13 residues. V was shortened by 2 bases and J by 4 bases, with 3 bases between the two germline ends.

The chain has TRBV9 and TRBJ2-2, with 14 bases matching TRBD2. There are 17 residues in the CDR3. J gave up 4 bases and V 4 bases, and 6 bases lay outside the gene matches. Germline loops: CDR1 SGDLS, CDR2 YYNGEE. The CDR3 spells CASSFGLAGGLTGELFF. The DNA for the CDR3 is TGTGCCAGCAGCTTTGGACTAGCGGGGGGTCTCACCGGGGAGCTGTTTTTT.

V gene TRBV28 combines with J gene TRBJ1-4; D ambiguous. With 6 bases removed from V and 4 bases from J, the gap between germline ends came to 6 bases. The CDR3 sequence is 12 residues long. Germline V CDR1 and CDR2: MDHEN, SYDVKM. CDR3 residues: CASRSLNEKLFF. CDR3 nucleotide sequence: TGTGCCAGCAGAAGCCTTAATGAAAAACTGTTTTTT.

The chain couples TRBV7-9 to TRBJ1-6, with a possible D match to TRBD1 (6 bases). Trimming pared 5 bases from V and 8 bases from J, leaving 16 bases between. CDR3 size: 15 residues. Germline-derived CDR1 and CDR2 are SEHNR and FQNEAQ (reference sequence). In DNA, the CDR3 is TGTGCCAGCAGCCGAAGACAGGCGCTGTATTCACCCCTCCACTTT. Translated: CASSRRQALYSPLHF.

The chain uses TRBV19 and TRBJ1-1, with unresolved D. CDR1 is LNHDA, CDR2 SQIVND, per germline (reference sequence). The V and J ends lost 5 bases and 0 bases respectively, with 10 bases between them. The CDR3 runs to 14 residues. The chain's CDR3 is CASSLAGLNTEAFF. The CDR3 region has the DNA TGTGCCAGTAGTCTCGCAGGTTTGAACACTGAAGCTTTCTTT.

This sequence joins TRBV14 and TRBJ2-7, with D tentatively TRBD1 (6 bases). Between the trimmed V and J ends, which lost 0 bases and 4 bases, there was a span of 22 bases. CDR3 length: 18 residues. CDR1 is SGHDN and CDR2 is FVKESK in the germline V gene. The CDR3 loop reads CASSQDLQGTVYVYEQYF. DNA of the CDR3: TGTGCCAGCAGCCAAGATCTACAGGGAACAGTATACGTGTACGAGCAGTACTTC.

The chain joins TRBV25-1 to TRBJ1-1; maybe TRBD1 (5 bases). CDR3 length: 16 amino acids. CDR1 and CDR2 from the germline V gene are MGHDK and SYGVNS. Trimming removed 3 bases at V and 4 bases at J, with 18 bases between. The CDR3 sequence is CASSDYLGGFGTEAFF. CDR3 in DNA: TGTGCCAGCAGTGATTATCTGGGGGGGTTTGGCACTGAAGCTTTCTTT.

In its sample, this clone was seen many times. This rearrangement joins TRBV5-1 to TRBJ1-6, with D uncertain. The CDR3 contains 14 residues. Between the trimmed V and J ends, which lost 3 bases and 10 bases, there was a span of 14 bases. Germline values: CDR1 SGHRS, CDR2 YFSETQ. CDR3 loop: CASSSEEGRSPLHF. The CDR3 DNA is TGCGCCAGCAGCTCAGAGGAAGGTCGCTCACCCCTCCACTTT.